The 7 T cell receptor beta chains reported below all come from one sample, sequenced in a study of response to subunit inactivated influenza vaccine. TCRdb called the RT-PCR reads again in MiXCR, with one record for every CDR3 protein. The data show a few hundred thousand distinct CDR3 sequences, around 20% seen once. The input for sequencing was PBMCs from blood, taken less than 22 months after vaccination. These receptors were obtained from a man between 50 and 70 years old who received an inactivated influenza vaccine.

The chain is built from TRBV5-1 and TRBJ2-3, with D possibly being TRBD2 (6 bases). The CDR3 totals 17 residues. Germline V gene data show CDR1 as SGHRS and CDR2 as YFSETQ. The ends were cut back, 0 bases at V and 2 bases at J, with 16 bases in the middle. The CDR3 region has the DNA TGCGCCAGCAGCTTGGGACCCAGAGGGAGGTACACAGATACGCAGTATTTT. It codes for CASSLGPRGRYTDTQYF.

The chain is built from TRBV7-8 and TRBJ1-4; D might be TRBD1 (5 bases). Germline CDR1 reads SGHVS; CDR2 reads FQNEAQ. The germline V and J ends were trimmed by 4 bases and 2 bases, with 14 bases remaining between them. This CDR3 region has 16 residues. The CDR3 bases are TGTGCCAGCAGCTCGGCCCCGACAGCTACTAATGAAAAACTGTTTTTT. Translation gives CASSSAPTATNEKLFF.

This clonotype was detected only a few times. V and J are TRBV7-6 and TRBJ1-4; the D gene is possibly TRBD1 (5 bases). Germline V CDR1 and CDR2: SGHVS, FNYEAQ. Trimming cost V 0 bases and J 3 bases, with 11 bases left between them. This CDR3 has 16 amino acids. CDR3 loop: CASSLAGLGPNEKLFF. The CDR3 DNA sequence: TGTGCCAGCAGCTTAGCCGGGCTGGGACCTAATGAAAAACTGTTTTTT.

This clonotype has a handful of counts. The rearrangement links TRBV6-6 to TRBJ1-2; the D gene is possibly TRBD1 (5 bases). Germline CDR1 reads MNHNY; CDR2 reads SVGAGI (reference sequence). Trimming took 5 bases from V and 7 from J, leaving 14 bases between them. The CDR3 runs 13 residues. The CDR3 nucleotides are TGTGCCAGCAGTCCACCAGGGAAACCTGGCTACACCTTC. It translates to CASSPPGKPGYTF.

This clonotype was counted between two and nine times. This chain joins TRBV21-1 and TRBJ2-5; TRBD2, the D gene given by the table, was not confirmed from the DNA. TRBV21-1 is reported as a pseudogene. The CDR3 is 15 amino acids. CDR3 in amino acids: CASSIWGRGQETQYF. The DNA of the CDR3 is TGTGCCAGCAGCATTTGGGGGAGGGGGCAAGAGACCCAGTACTTC.

This clonotype showed up just once. The CDR3 carries no conserved terminal phenylalanine or tryptophan, so it likely arises from a read error. This rearrangement joins TRBV6-1 to TRBJ1-1, with D uncertain. V shed 2 bases and J shed 1 base, with 11 bases lying between them. From germline, CDR1 is MNHNS and CDR2 SASEGT. CDR3 length equals 15 residues. CDR3 bases: TGTGCCAGCAGTGAACAGCTGGGGTCGAACACTGAAGCTTTCCTT. Translating it yields CASSEQLGSNTEAFL.

To note about this clonotype: At one end the junction does not follow the germline gene, possibly because of a read error. The chain is built from TRBV4-2 and TRBJ1-1; possibly TRBD1 for D (5 bases). The CDR3 length is 15 residues. The V gene's germline CDR1 is LGHNA and CDR2 YNFKEQ. CDR3 sequence (DNA): TGTGCCAGCAGCCGGGGGGGGACCATGAACGCTGAAGCTTTCTTT. Its translation: CASSRGGTMNAEAFF.